The clone carrying this T cell receptor (beta chain) was seen a few times. What it recognizes is unknown. The data belong to a study of T-cell memory formation after mild COVID-19. Study details: The TCR clusters were mostly specific to one donor. General study findings and limits: CD4+ contracting clones lay mainly in CM and EM, CD8+ ones in EMRA. Clones that contracted from day 15 to 85 had balanced CD4/CD8; later expanders were CD4+ biased.

This CDR3 is built from 14 residues. CDR1 is DFQATT and CDR2 is SNEGSKA in the germline V gene (reference sequence). V was clipped by 1 base and J by 4 bases; unmatched bases: 7. From 5'RACE with constant-segment primers came TCR alpha and TCR beta cDNA libraries that carried sample barcodes and UMIs. A single record per CDR3 protein comes from TCRdb applying MiXCR to the 5' RACE reads. Among 40,000 to 60,000 distinct CDR3 sequences listed, roughly a quarter were seen once. The sequenced material came from PBMCs or a T cell subset sorted from them (not recorded which). The receptor comes from a man aged 18 to 29 who had mild COVID-19 (a few samples of this study predate the infection). Cell type and time point are not known. This chain connects TRBV20-1 to TRBJ2-7; 7 nucleotides align to TRBD1. CDR3 loop: CSARATGQKYEQYV. CDR3 DNA: TGCAGTGCTAGAGCCACGGGACAGAAATACGAGCAGTACGTC.